The next 19 T cell receptor beta chains were all read from a single sample in a study of OX40 agonist ivuxolimab in advanced cancers. Using immunoSEQ multiplex PCR, the repertoire was profiled, and TCRdb retains in-frame clones only, with some absent. The sample lists over 55,000 clones; 77% were seen once. The starting material was CD4+ or CD8+ T cells sorted from blood, obtained in a trial of the OX40 agonist ivuxolimab. The source is an adult with an advanced solid tumor such as melanoma, head and neck, liver or kidney cancer.

This rearrangement joins TRBV5-8 to TRBJ2-5, with D unresolved. The V end lost 1 base, the J end lost 2 bases, and 6 bases lay between the germline ends. The CDR3 contains 13 residues. Germline values: CDR1 SGHTS, CDR2 YDEGEE. CDR3 DNA sequence: TGTGCCAGCAGCTTGTCGGGTCAAGAGACCCAGTACTTC. Its translation: CASSLSGQETQYF.

This sequence joins TRBV9 and TRBJ1-2; D remains ambiguous. The V gene lost 0 bases and the J gene lost 8 bases, with 11 bases spanning the gap. Per the germline V gene, CDR1 is SGDLS and CDR2 is YYNGEE. This CDR3 is built from 13 residues. CDR3 sequence: CASSVEEARGYTF. The CDR3 DNA follows: TGTGCCAGCAGCGTAGAGGAAGCCCGAGGCTACACCTTC.

The chain links TRBV28 to TRBJ2-1, with 8 bases that match TRBD2. CDR3 length equals 15 residues. Trimming removed 6 bases from V and 0 bases from J; junction bases left unmatched: 4. CDR1 is MDHEN, CDR2 SYDVKM, per germline. CDR3 sequence (DNA): TGTGCCAGCAGCGGGGGGGGGAGCTCCTACAATGAGCAGTTCTTC. This gives the protein CASSGGGSSYNEQFF. The whole variable domain, filled in from reference TRBV28 and TRBJ2-1, reads DVKVTQSSRYLVKRTGEKVFLECVQDMDHENMFWYRQDPGLGLRLIYFSYDVKMKEKGDIPEGYSVSREKKERFSLILESASTNQTSMYLCASSGGGSSYNEQFFGPGTRLTVL.

V is TRBV27 and J is TRBJ2-7; 8 bases map to TRBD2. The V and J ends lost 2 bases and 5 bases, in that order; junction bases with no gene match: 5. There are 14 residues in the CDR3. The germline CDR1 and CDR2 sequences are MNHEY and SMNVEV (reference sequence). CDR3 protein: CASSLLAGNHEQYF. For the CDR3, the DNA is TGTGCCAGCAGTTTACTAGCGGGCAACCACGAGCAGTACTTC.

This chain joins TRBV7-2 and TRBJ1-3, with 7 bases aligning to TRBD1. V lost 0 bases to trimming and J lost 2 bases; unmatched junction nucleotides: 1. The length of the CDR3 is 15 residues. Germline values: CDR1 SGHTA, CDR2 FQGNSA. CDR3 in amino acids: CASSLAGGAGNTIYF. The DNA of the CDR3 is TGTGCCAGCAGCTTAGCAGGGGGCGCTGGAAACACCATATATTTT.

The gene calls are TRBV15 and TRBJ1-4; a weak D match, TRBD1 (5 bases). The CDR3 is made up of 14 amino acids. With 6 bases removed from V and 8 bases from J, the gap between germline ends came to 16 bases. Germline CDR1 reads LNHNV; CDR2 reads YYDKDF (reference sequence). In DNA, the CDR3 is TGTGCCACCAGTCGAGTGGGGGTGGGCGAAAAACTGTTTTTT. It yields the protein CATSRVGVGEKLFF.

This chain uses TRBV5-1 with TRBJ1-1; D is undetermined. The length of the CDR3 is 13 residues. Trimming pared 4 bases from V and 6 bases from J, leaving 13 bases between. The germline V gene encodes CDR1 SGHRS and CDR2 YFSETQ. The CDR3 loop is CASSPGWVAEAFF. In DNA, the CDR3 is TGCGCCAGCAGCCCCGGGTGGGTGGCTGAAGCTTTCTTT.

In this sample, this clone turned up many times. V usage is TRBV5-6 and J usage is TRBJ2-7; D remains unclear. V was clipped by 0 bases and J by 9 bases, with 10 bases between them. CDR3 size: 12 residues. Germline V gives CDR1 SGHDT, CDR2 YYEEEE. The CDR3 loop is CASSLEDGWQYF. CDR3 in DNA: TGTGCCAGCAGCTTGGAGGACGGGTGGCAGTACTTC.

The table lists this clone with a few counts. The chain links TRBV18 to TRBJ1-1; D is ambiguous. This CDR3 spans 15 amino acids. Germline assignment: CDR1 KGHSH and CDR2 LQKENI. The ends were cut back, 2 bases at V and 1 base at J, with 11 bases in the middle. As DNA, the CDR3 is TGTGCCAGCTCACCAAGGAGGGCCACGAACACTGAAGCTTTCTTT. It translates to CASSPRRATNTEAFF.

The rearrangement joins TRBV18 to TRBJ2-2, with D possibly matching TRBD1 (6 bases). The germline V gene has CDR1 KGHSH and CDR2 LQKENI. There are 14 residues in the CDR3. The V gene lost 5 bases and the J gene lost 6 bases, with 13 bases spanning the gap. The CDR3 reads CASSSAGESGELFF. The CDR3 DNA is TGTGCCAGCTCATCCGCAGGGGAGTCCGGGGAGCTGTTTTTT. Filled out from reference TRBV18 and TRBJ2-2, the complete variable domain reads NAGVMQNPRHLVRRRGQEARLRCSPMKGHSHVYWYRQLPEEGLKFMVYLQKENIIDESGMPKERFSAEFPKEGPSILRIQQVVRGDSAAYFCASSSAGESGELFFGEGSRLTVL.

CDR3 protein: CASSPNPGAGGPYNEQFF. For the CDR3, the DNA is TGTGCCAGCAGCCCTAACCCGGGGGCGGGGGGCCCCTACAATGAGCAGTTCTTC. The chain has TRBV7-8 and TRBJ2-1; 8 bases are a match to TRBD2. The germline gives CDR1 SGHVS, CDR2 FQNEAQ. The CDR3 consists of 18 residues. V lost 5 bases, J lost 2 bases, and 14 bases stayed unmatched.

The genes are TRBV18 and TRBJ2-2; D unclear. Germline values: CDR1 KGHSH, CDR2 LQKENI. The CDR3 has 15 amino acids. The V gene lost 2 bases and the J gene lost 0 bases, with 7 bases spanning the gap. The CDR3 region is CASSPKESNTGELFF. The CDR3 coding sequence is TGTGCCAGCTCACCAAAGGAATCGAACACCGGGGAGCTGTTTTTT.

The chain uses TRBV7-3 and TRBJ2-1, with D possibly TRBD2 on 5 matching bases. The ends were cut back, 5 bases at V and 7 bases at J, with 18 bases in the middle. The germline V gene encodes CDR1 SGHTA and CDR2 FQGTGA. This CDR3 spans 15 amino acids. In DNA, the CDR3 is TGTGCCAGCAGCCGAAGCGGCGGTGGATCTAATGAGCAGTTCTTC. Translated: CASSRSGGGSNEQFF.

The V and J genes are TRBV11-3 and TRBJ2-3, with D perhaps matching TRBD1 (5 bases). This CDR3 comprises 15 residues. With 4 bases removed from V and 2 bases from J, the gap between germline ends came to 13 bases. The germline V gene has CDR1 SGHNT and CDR2 YENEEA. CDR3 nucleotide sequence: TGTGCCAGCAGCTCTCGCCAGGGCCTCACAGATACGCAGTATTTT. Protein sequence: CASSSRQGLTDTQYF.

The chain combines TRBV4-3 with TRBJ2-1; TRBD1 matches 10 bases. CDR1 is LGHNA and CDR2 is YSLEER in the germline V gene. J lost 6 bases, V lost 0 bases, and 5 bases had no gene match. The CDR3 loop spans 16 amino acids. The CDR3 DNA reads TGCGCCAGCAGCCAAGAGGACAGGGGGGTCCGCAATGAGCAGTTCTTC. Encoded protein: CASSQEDRGVRNEQFF.

This clone was found a few times. This chain uses TRBV6-1 with TRBJ2-1; 7 bases line up with TRBD2. V lost 6 bases to trimming and J lost 1 base; unmatched junction nucleotides: 3. The CDR3 totals 14 residues. Germline V gene data show CDR1 as MNHNS and CDR2 as SASEGT. The CDR3 DNA reads as TGTGCCAGCAGGAGCGGGAATTCCTACAATGAGCAGTTCTTC. Translated: CASRSGNSYNEQFF.

V gene TRBV7-2 combines with J gene TRBJ1-4, with D perhaps TRBD1 (5 bases). CDR3 length: 16 amino acids. The V and J ends lost 2 bases and 3 bases respectively, with 13 bases between them. Germline CDR1 SGHTA, CDR2 FQGNSA. CDR3 sequence reads: CASSLSAGRANEKLFF. DNA for the CDR3: TGTGCCAGCAGCTTATCTGCGGGACGGGCTAATGAAAAACTGTTTTTT.

The rearrangement links TRBV5-1 to TRBJ1-1, with TRBD1 matching 9 bases. The CDR3 has 15 residues. The V and J ends lost 0 bases and 3 bases, in that order; junction bases with no gene match: 3. Germline V gene sequence: CDR1 SGHRS, CDR2 YFSETQ. The chain's CDR3 is CASSLGGQGDTEAFF. In nucleotides, the CDR3 is TGCGCCAGCAGCTTGGGGGGACAGGGCGACACTGAAGCTTTCTTT.

There are a few counts of this clone. The V call is TRBV18, the J call TRBJ2-5; D might be TRBD2 (5 bases). The CDR3 has 15 amino acids. The germline V gene encodes CDR1 KGHSH and CDR2 LQKENI. V dropped 3 bases and J dropped 4 bases, with 15 bases sitting between them. CDR3 loop: CASSPLPGFGETQYF. The CDR3 DNA follows: TGTGCCAGCTCACCTCTACCGGGGTTCGGAGAGACCCAGTACTTC.